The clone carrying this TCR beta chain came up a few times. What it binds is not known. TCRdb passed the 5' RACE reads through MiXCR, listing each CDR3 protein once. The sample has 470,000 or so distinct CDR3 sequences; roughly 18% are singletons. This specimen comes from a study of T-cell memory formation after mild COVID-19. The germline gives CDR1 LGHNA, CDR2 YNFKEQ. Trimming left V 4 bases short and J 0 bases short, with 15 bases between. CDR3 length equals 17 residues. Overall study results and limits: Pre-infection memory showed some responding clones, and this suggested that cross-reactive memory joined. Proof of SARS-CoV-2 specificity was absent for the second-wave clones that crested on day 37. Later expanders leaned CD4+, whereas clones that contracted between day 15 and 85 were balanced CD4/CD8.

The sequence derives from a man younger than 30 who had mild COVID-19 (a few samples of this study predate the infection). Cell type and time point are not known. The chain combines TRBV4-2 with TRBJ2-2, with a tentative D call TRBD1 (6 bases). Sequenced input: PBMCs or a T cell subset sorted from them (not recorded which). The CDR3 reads CASSPAPGHTNTGELFF. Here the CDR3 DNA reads TGTGCCAGCAGCCCCGCTCCGGGACATACGAACACCGGGGAGCTGTTTTTT.